Below are 25 T cell receptor beta chains sequenced from a single sample in a study of blood T cells in healthy people across ages. It was with a sample-barcoded 5' primer and a J-beta primer mix that a second PCR of about 6 to 11 cycles was run. One entry per CDR3 protein results from TCRdb running MiXCR on the 5' RACE reads. The sample consists of 1.5 million to 2 million distinct CDR3 sequences, about 50% of them appearing once. Input material: blood. The receptors were sampled from a woman between 35 and 50 years old in good health.

This chain connects TRBV6-2 or TRBV6-3 to TRBJ2-1; no definite D call. Germline V gene sequence: CDR1 MNHEY, CDR2 SVGEGT. Trimming stripped 0 bases from V and 0 bases from J, with 6 bases between. The CDR3 contains 15 residues. The CDR3 loop is CASSYSKSSYNEQFF. As DNA, the CDR3 is TGTGCCAGCAGTTACTCCAAGAGCTCCTACAATGAGCAGTTCTTC.

V and J are TRBV20-1 and TRBJ2-1; 7 nucleotides align to TRBD1. Per the germline V gene, CDR1 is DFQATT and CDR2 is SNEGSKA (reference sequence). With V trimmed by 5 bases and J by 6 bases, 10 bases remained unmatched. The CDR3 spans 14 residues. The CDR3 coding sequence is TGCAGTGCTGTCACAGGGGTTTCGTTCAATGAGCAGTTCTTC. Its protein product is CSAVTGVSFNEQFF.

The V gene is TRBV6-5, the J gene TRBJ2-7; 10 bases align to TRBD1. V was pared by 6 bases and J by 6 bases, with 8 bases of the junction left unmatched. Germline V lookup: CDR1 MNHEY, CDR2 SVGAGI. This CDR3 spans 14 amino acids. The CDR3 loop is CASSTEDRGGEQYF. The DNA for the CDR3 is TGTGCCAGCAGCACCGAGGACAGGGGGGGCGAGCAGTACTTC.

The rearrangement links TRBV5-1 to TRBJ1-4, with D tentatively TRBD1 (6 bases). Looked up from germline, CDR1 is SGHRS and CDR2 is YFSETQ. The CDR3 spans 14 residues. V was pared by 1 base and J by 7 bases, with 11 bases between. This chain's CDR3 is CASSLQGSSEKLFF. The CDR3 region has the DNA TGCGCCAGCAGCTTGCAGGGGAGTAGTGAAAAACTGTTTTTT.

The chain uses TRBV12-5 and TRBJ2-7, with TRBD1 as a possible D gene (5 bases). CDR1 is LGHNT, CDR2 FRNRAP, per germline. V lost 4 bases and J lost 1, with 17 bases in between. This CDR3 comprises 16 residues. The CDR3 DNA is TGTGCTAGTGGTTCGGTACTTTACAGGAGTTCCTACGAGCAGTACTTC. It yields the protein CASGSVLYRSSYEQYF. The whole variable domain, remainder taken from reference TRBV12-5 and TRBJ2-7, is DARVTQTPRHKVTEMGQEVTMRCQPILGHNTVFWYRQTMMQGLELLAYFRNRAPLDDSGMPKDRFSAEMPDATLATLKIQPSEPRDSAVYFCASGSVLYRSSYEQYFGPGTRLTVT.

The chain combines TRBV18 with TRBJ1-4; D is perhaps TRBD1 (5 bases). This CDR3 comprises 16 residues. Trimming cost V 0 bases and J 8 bases, with 16 bases left between them. Germline assignment: CDR1 KGHSH and CDR2 LQKENI. The CDR3 region has the DNA TGTGCCAGCTCACCACCGCTAGTGGAGAGGGACGAAAAACTGTTTTTT. It yields the protein CASSPPLVERDEKLFF.

The V call is TRBV2, the J call TRBJ1-2, with TRBD1 matching 8 bases. Trimming at V came to 7 bases and at J to 5 bases, leaving 9 bases not matched to a gene. The CDR3 consists of 14 residues. The germline CDR1 and CDR2 sequences are SNHLY and FYNNEI. CDR3 DNA: TGTGCCAGCACGGGACAGGTCCAATCTTATGGCTACACCTTC. Encoded protein: CASTGQVQSYGYTF.

This clonotype was picked up a small number of times. The chain recombines TRBV20-1 with TRBJ2-1; the match to TRBD2 covers 7 bases. Germline-derived CDR1 and CDR2 are DFQATT and SNEGSKA (reference sequence). CDR3 length: 15 amino acids. V lost 6 bases and J lost 0; bases outside the gene matches: 8. The CDR3 region is CSAAGRPSSYNEQFF. The CDR3 DNA reads as TGCAGTGCAGCGGGACGGCCGAGCTCCTACAATGAGCAGTTCTTC.

This clonotype was detected a few times. The J gene is TRBJ2-1, the V gene TRBV18, with unresolved D. V lost 3 bases and J 8 bases, leaving 11 bases between the germline ends. Germline CDR1 is KGHSH and CDR2 is LQKENI. CDR3 size: 13 residues. The CDR3 bases are TGTGCCAGCTCACCGATGACCGTCTATGAGCAGTTCTTC. Protein: CASSPMTVYEQFF.

The V call is TRBV7-2, the J call TRBJ2-5; TRBD2 aligns across 10 bases. After removal of 3 bases from V and 3 bases from J, the junction contained 4 bases not matched to a gene. The CDR3 contains 15 residues. The germline CDR1 and CDR2 sequences are SGHTA and FQGNSA. The CDR3 sequence is CASSFTSGAKETQYF. CDR3 coding DNA: TGTGCCAGCAGCTTTACTAGCGGGGCCAAAGAGACCCAGTACTTC.

This chain links TRBV12-3 or TRBV12-4 with TRBJ2-5; D is unclear. This CDR3 comprises 13 residues. Trimming shortened V by 3 bases and J by 5 bases, and 10 bases separated the two germline ends. The CDR3, as DNA: TGTGCCAGCAGTTTGCATAAGGCGGAGACCCAGTACTTC. This encodes CASSLHKAETQYF.

This sequence joins TRBV13 and TRBJ1-2; the D gene is possibly TRBD1 (6 bases). Looked up from germline, CDR1 is PRHDT and CDR2 is FYEKMQ (reference sequence). With 2 bases removed from V and 8 bases from J, the gap between germline ends came to 12 bases. The CDR3 has 13 residues. CDR3 DNA: TGTGCCAGCAGCTTATTGGGGGCGAAAGGCTACACCTTC. Residues: CASSLLGAKGYTF.

Only one count was recorded for this clonotype. The chain is built from TRBV28 and TRBJ2-6, with TRBD2 as a possible D gene (6 bases). This CDR3 has 15 residues. Germline V gene sequence: CDR1 MDHEN, CDR2 SYDVKM. V dropped 5 bases and J dropped 2 bases, with 10 bases sitting between them. CDR3 amino acids: CASSGGGTGANVLTF. The DNA for the CDR3 is TGTGCCAGCAGTGGTGGGGGGACTGGGGCCAACGTCCTGACTTTC.

The chain carries TRBV11-2 and TRBJ2-5; tentative D call: TRBD1 (6 bases). This CDR3 comprises 14 residues. The V gene's germline CDR1 is SGHAT and CDR2 FQNNGV. V lost 3 bases, J lost 1 base, and 9 bases lay in between. CDR3 in amino acids: CASSLDSRQETQYF. CDR3 nucleotides: TGTGCCAGCAGCTTGGACAGCCGCCAAGAGACCCAGTACTTC.

This clonotype has ten or more counts. The V gene is TRBV7-2, the J gene TRBJ2-3; D is undetermined. Trimming left V 5 bases short and J 2 bases short, with 11 bases between. This CDR3 has 14 amino acids. The germline V gene has CDR1 SGHTA and CDR2 FQGNSA. The CDR3 DNA reads as TGTGCCAGCAGCCTCGGACCCCTCACAGATACGCAGTATTTT. Translation gives CASSLGPLTDTQYF.

The V gene is TRBV27, the J gene TRBJ2-6, with 7 bases identical to TRBD1. The CDR3 sequence is 20 residues long. The junction had 15 bases not matched to a gene; V was cut back by 4 bases and J by 0 bases. CDR1 is MNHEY and CDR2 is SMNVEV in the germline V gene (reference sequence). The CDR3 loop is CASSSRGQSLIISGANVLTF. In DNA, the CDR3 is TGTGCCAGCAGTTCGAGGGGACAGAGCCTAATAATCTCTGGGGCCAACGTCCTGACTTTC. The whole variable domain, filled in from reference TRBV27 and TRBJ2-6, reads EAQVTQNPRYLITVTGKKLTVTCSQNMNHEYMSWYRQDPGLGLRQIYYSMNVEVTDKGDVPEGYKVSRKEKRNFPLILESPSPNQTSLYFCASSSRGQSLIISGANVLTFGAGSRLTVL.

J is TRBJ2-7 and V is TRBV7-2, with D unclear. The V end was cut by 5 bases, the J end by 2 bases, with 10 bases between. CDR1 SGHTA and CDR2 FQGNSA come from the germline V gene. The CDR3 length is 13 residues. CDR3 DNA: TGTGCCAGCAGCGTACGGAGAACCTACGAGCAGTACTTC. Amino acids: CASSVRRTYEQYF.

Note on this clonotype: At one boundary the junction diverges from the germline segment, which might be a read error. J is TRBJ2-3 and V is TRBV29-1, with D perhaps TRBD2 (6 bases). This CDR3 is built from 12 residues. From germline, CDR1 is SQVTM and CDR2 ANQGSEA. CDR3 nucleotide sequence: TGCAGCGCTGAATGGGGGAGGGATACGCAGTATTTT. Protein sequence: CSAEWGRDTQYF.

Many counts were recorded for this clonotype. The genes are TRBV7-2 and TRBJ2-5, with D uncertain. Germline CDR1 reads SGHTA; CDR2 reads FQGNSA. The CDR3 runs to 14 residues. The V gene lost 1 base and the J gene lost 1 base, with 7 bases spanning the gap. The DNA of the CDR3 is TGTGCCAGCAGCTTAGATACCTCCCAAGAGACCCAGTACTTC. Encoded protein: CASSLDTSQETQYF.

This clonotype was recorded a few times. The chain has TRBV28 and TRBJ2-7, with D unclear. Deletions cut 4 bases from V and 2 bases from J, with 12 bases between. The CDR3 consists of 14 residues. From germline, CDR1 is MDHEN and CDR2 SYDVKM. The CDR3 coding sequence is TGTGCCAGCAGTTCCCGACCCGAGGCCTACGAGCAGTACTTC. This codes for CASSSRPEAYEQYF.

The CDR3 loop reads CASSSLQGTWQPQHF. The CDR3 DNA reads as TGTGCCAGCAGTTCACTACAGGGGACTTGGCAGCCCCAGCATTTT. The chain links TRBV12-3 or TRBV12-4 to TRBJ1-5; the match to TRBD1 covers 7 bases. The ends lost 4 bases at V and 7 bases at J; junction bases unmatched: 10. The CDR3 length is 15 residues.

The chain couples TRBV7-2 to TRBJ1-2; the D gene is possibly TRBD1 (5 bases). CDR1 and CDR2 from the germline V gene are SGHTA and FQGNSA. The CDR3 consists of 14 residues. The V end lost 7 bases, the J end lost 6 bases, and 18 bases lay between the germline ends. The CDR3 region is CASTDPRGVHGYTF. Here the CDR3 DNA reads TGTGCCAGCACCGACCCCCGGGGCGTCCATGGCTACACCTTC. Drawing the rest from reference TRBV7-2 and TRBJ1-2, the complete variable domain is GAGVSQSPSNKVTEKGKDVELRCDPISGHTALYWYRQSLGQGLEFLIYFQGNSAPDKSGLPSDRFSAERTGGSVSTLTIQRTQQEDSAVYLCASTDPRGVHGYTFGSGTRLTVV.

This clonotype is a singleton in its sample. V is TRBV7-9 and J is TRBJ1-4, with 10 bases that match TRBD1. This CDR3 has 14 residues. The germline CDR1 and CDR2 sequences are SEHNR and FQNEAQ (reference sequence). The ends lost 8 bases at V and 6 bases at J; junction bases unmatched: 6. Written as DNA, the CDR3 is TGTGCCAGCGGGGACAGGGGATGGGATGAAAAACTGTTTTTT. It is translated as CASGDRGWDEKLFF.

With regard to this clonotype: Possible read error: a much larger clone is one base away. The chain combines TRBV2 with TRBJ2-1; D call uncertain. V was cut by 2 bases and J by 9 bases, with 2 bases left in between. The CDR3 contains 10 residues. Germline-derived CDR1 and CDR2 are SNHLY and FYNNEI. CDR3 residues: CASSEIEQFF. CDR3 bases: TGTGCCAGCAGTGAAATTGAGCAGTTCTTC.

This clonotype has just a few counts. In DNA, the CDR3 is TGCGCCAGCAGCCAAGTTTGGCGGGGGGGCCTCAGTGAGCAGTTCTTC. Translating it yields CASSQVWRGGLSEQFF. The gene calls are TRBV4-3 and TRBJ2-1, with 9 bases aligning to TRBD2. Germline trimming cut 1 base from V and 9 bases from J; bases unmatched to any gene: 10. The CDR3 loop spans 16 amino acids. Looked up from germline, CDR1 is LGHNA and CDR2 is YSLEER.